This entry is about one TCR beta chain. Its antigen is unknown. Via MiXCR, TCRdb re-called the reads, giving one row per CDR3 protein. The sample consists of about 55,000 distinct CDR3 sequences, about 18% of them appearing once. This entry is derived from a study of T cell repertoires in cytomegalovirus infection. Germline CDR1 MNHEY, CDR2 SMNVEV (reference sequence). The CDR3 is 12 amino acids. Trimming removed 8 bases from V and 8 bases from J; junction bases left unmatched: 5. General study findings and limits: Cumulated frequencies of public TCR beta families served to identify carriers of CMV plus the relevant HLA. HLA-C-restricted CMV clonotypes gave the most frequent clonotype in two of eight donors.

The specimen comprised CD8+ T cells from cultured PBMCs, sampled from culture after CMV antigen stimulation. The chain uses TRBV27 and TRBJ2-1; 8 bases fit TRBD1. This receptor was taken from a human donor in good health (CMV status not recorded). Some clones in this sample may be carry-over from other donors' samples. CDR3 region: CASGQGAHEQFF. As DNA, the CDR3 is TGTGCCAGCGGGCAGGGGGCTCATGAGCAGTTCTTC.